Presented here are 6 T cell receptor beta chains from one specimen sequenced in a study of metastatic and nonmetastatic thyroid tumors (dated by TCRdb to the early 2020s). Library preparation used PCR. These reads were obtained on an Illumina HiSeq 4000. Using fastp trimming at Q25 and MiXCR clonotype assembly, TCRdb reanalyzed the public sequencing data and kept in-frame beta chains. Counted in this sample were 30,000 to 35,000 clones; approximately 17% of them appeared once. The ten largest clones capture approximately 7% of the sample. No treatment had been received by any patient before thyroid surgery. The specimen was blood. These TCRs come from a female donor with papillary thyroid cancer or a benign thyroid nodule (not recorded which). Some clones in this sample may be carry-over from other donors' samples.

As concerns this clone: One end of the junction is discordant with germline, which a read error may explain. This chain joins TRBV6-1 and TRBJ2-1, with TRBD1 matching over 8 bases. The CDR3 runs to 13 residues. In germline, CDR1 is MNHNS, CDR2 SASEGT. CDR3 coding DNA: TGTGCCAGCATAGAGACAGGGGATAATGAGCACTTCTTC. Its translation is CASIETGDNEHFF.

Sample share makes this clone medium-sized. The V and J genes are TRBV27 and TRBJ2-7; tentatively, D is TRBD1 (6 bases). Germline CDR1 reads MNHEY; CDR2 reads SMNVEV (reference sequence). Trimming pared 5 bases from V and 5 bases from J, leaving 13 bases between. The CDR3 runs to 13 residues. The CDR3 DNA follows: TGTGCCAGCAGTGACCATAAGGGGGACGAGCAGTACTTC. Amino acids: CASSDHKGDEQYF.

This clone was recorded many times. Relative to the germline gene, one junction end is altered; a read error may explain this. The gene calls are TRBV29-1 and TRBJ1-3; no definite D call. CDR1 is SQVTM, CDR2 ANQGSEA, per germline. The CDR3 has 11 residues. The CDR3 loop reads CSVPDSTKRLF. CDR3 sequence (DNA): TGCAGCGTTCCCGATTCCACGAAGCGTCTATTT. Together with reference TRBV29-1 and TRBJ1-3, the CDR3 gives the full variable domain: SAVISQKPSRDICQRGTSLTIQCQVDSQVTMMFWYRQQPGQSLTLIATANQGSEATYESGFVIDKFPISRPNLTFSTLTVSNMSPEDSSIYLCSVPDSTKRLFGEGSWLTVV.

At least ten counts were recorded for this clone. The CDR3 is CASSSGGGDHEQYF. For the CDR3, the DNA is TGTGCCAGCAGCTCGGGAGGAGGGGACCACGAGCAGTACTTC. This chain joins TRBV14 and TRBJ2-7; TRBD2 matches at 7 bases. V lost 5 bases, J lost 5 bases, and 9 bases stayed unmatched. The CDR3 length is 14 residues. Per the germline V gene, CDR1 is SGHDN and CDR2 is FVKESK.

This clone was counted between two and nine times. The chain carries TRBV6-2 or TRBV6-3 and TRBJ1-5, with D unresolved. This CDR3 is 16 amino acids long. Trimming took 0 bases from V and 2 from J, leaving 11 bases between them. Germline V gene data show CDR1 as MNHEY and CDR2 as SVGEGT. CDR3 protein: CASSYSYVSGNQPQHF. CDR3 in DNA: TGTGCCAGCAGTTACTCCTATGTGTCTGGCAATCAGCCCCAGCATTTT.

This clone is labeled medium-sized. The J gene is TRBJ1-2, the V gene TRBV6-1; the D gene is possibly TRBD1 (5 bases). Looked up from germline, CDR1 is MNHNS and CDR2 is SASEGT. V was trimmed by 1 base and J by 2 bases, leaving 11 bases between them. The CDR3 sequence is 15 residues long. The CDR3 is CASSEGVGPNYGYTF. DNA for the CDR3: TGTGCCAGCAGTGAAGGGGTGGGGCCCAACTATGGCTACACCTTC.